This T cell receptor beta chain is drawn from a study of response to subunit inactivated influenza vaccine. General study points: New T cells are recruited in small numbers by each seasonal influenza vaccination, according to the authors' suggestion.

One entry per CDR3 protein, called by TCRdb with MiXCR from the RT-PCR reads. The table shows around 530,000 distinct CDR3 sequences, with approximately 12% occurring only once. CDR1 and CDR2 (germline): MNHEY, SMNVEV (reference sequence). The CDR3 has 17 amino acids. Trimming removed 2 bases from V and 4 bases from J; junction bases left unmatched: 11. Comments on this clonotype: Its antigen is unidentified.

The receptor was derived from a man aged 45 to 65 who received an inactivated influenza vaccine. Specimen: PBMCs from blood, collected on the day of vaccination. This chain uses TRBV27 with TRBJ1-1; 9 positions match TRBD1. The DNA of the CDR3 is TGTGCCAGCAGTTTACTAGGGACAGGGTTGAAGGGCACTGAAGCTTTCTTT. This translates into CASSLLGTGLKGTEAFF.